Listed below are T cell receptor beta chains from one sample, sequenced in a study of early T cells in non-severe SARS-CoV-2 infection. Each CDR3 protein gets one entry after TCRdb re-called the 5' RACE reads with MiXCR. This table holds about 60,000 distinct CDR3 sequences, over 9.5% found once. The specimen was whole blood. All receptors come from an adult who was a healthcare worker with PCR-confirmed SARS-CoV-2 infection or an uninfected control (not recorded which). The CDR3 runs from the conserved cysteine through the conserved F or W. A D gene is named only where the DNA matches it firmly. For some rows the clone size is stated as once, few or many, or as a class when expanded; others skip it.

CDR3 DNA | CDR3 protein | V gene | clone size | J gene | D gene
TGCAGCGTTGGTTTAGAGACCCAGTACTTC | CSVGLETQYF | TRBV29-1 | - | TRBJ2-5 | -
TGTGCCAGCAGTTTAGCGGGGGGGCTCTATGGCTACACCTTC | CASSLAGGLYGYTF | TRBV28 | - | TRBJ1-2 | -
TGCAGCGTTCGGTCAGGCTACGAGCAGTACTTC | CSVRSGYEQYF | TRBV29-1 | many | TRBJ2-7 | -
TGTGCCAGCAGCTTGTCACAGGGCGTCTACGAGCAGTACTTC | CASSLSQGVYEQYF | TRBV7-2 | many | TRBJ2-7 | -
TGTGCCAGCAGCTTAGCCGATAATTCACCCCTCCACTTT | CASSLADNSPLHF | TRBV11-3 | few | TRBJ1-6 | -
TGCAGTGCTAGCGGTAGGGGATTGCAGTTCTTC | CSASGRGLQFF | TRBV20-1 | - | TRBJ2-1 | -
TGTGCCAGCAGCACTCATCCAGGGGGCAGGACTGAAGCTTTCTTT | CASSTHPGGRTEAFF | TRBV7-6 | few | TRBJ1-1 | TRBD1
TGCGCCAGCAGCCAAGTGACAGGGGGCTTTTACGAGCAGTACTTC | CASSQVTGGFYEQYF | TRBV4-3 | many | TRBJ2-7 | TRBD1
TGTGCCAGCAGTTACTCACTTGGGAGTCCCAATGGCTACACCTTC | CASSYSLGSPNGYTF | TRBV6-2/TRBV6-3 | many | TRBJ1-2 | -
TGCGCCAGCAGCTTGGATGAAGGCTCCTACAATGAGCAGTTCTTC | CASSLDEGSYNEQFF | TRBV5-1 | many | TRBJ2-1 | -
TGTGCCAGCAGTTACTCGCCGCAGGGGACCAGCGCCACTGAAGCTTTCTTT | CASSYSPQGTSATEAFF | TRBV6-2/TRBV6-3 | many | TRBJ1-1 | -
TGTGCCAGCAGTCCTAGGTCGGGGAACTACGAGCAGTACTTC | CASSPRSGNYEQYF | TRBV9 | - | TRBJ2-7 | -
TGCGCCAGCAGATTTCTAGCGGGGGGATCCTACGAGCAGTACTTC | CASRFLAGGSYEQYF | TRBV5-1 | - | TRBJ2-7 | TRBD2
TGTGCCAGCAGCTTAGTAGGGAGCGGGAGGGCCGTTGAGCAGTTCTTC | CASSLVGSGRAVEQFF | TRBV7-2 | many | TRBJ2-1 | TRBD2
TGTGCCAGCAGCACAGCGGACCGCGCTTATAATTCCTACGAGCAGTACTTC | CASSTADRAYNSYEQYF | TRBV6-2/TRBV6-3 | few | TRBJ2-7 | -
TGCAGCGTTGAAGATAGAAACTATGGCTACACCTTC | CSVEDRNYGYTF | TRBV29-1 | many | TRBJ1-2 | -
TGTGCCAGCAGCTCCTTTCAAGAGGGAAATAGCAATCAGCCCCAGCATTTT | CASSSFQEGNSNQPQHF | TRBV5-5 | - | TRBJ1-5 | -
TGTGCCAGCAGCTTGGCTCTTGGGTCGGCCTACGAGCAGTACTTC | CASSLALGSAYEQYF | TRBV7-9 | many | TRBJ2-7 | -
TGTGCCAGCAGCCTAGACAGGGGGCTCTCCTACGAGCAGTACTTC | CASSLDRGLSYEQYF | TRBV7-2 | many | TRBJ2-7 | TRBD1
TGCGCCAGCAGCCAAGAAGTGTTGGCAGCCTTTGGCGAAAACATTCAGTACTTC | CASSQEVLAAFGENIQYF | TRBV4-3 | many | TRBJ2-4 | -
TGCAGCGTTGGAGGGGGGACTCCTGAAGCCCAGTACTTC | CSVGGGTPEAQYF | TRBV29-1 | - | TRBJ2-5 | -
TGTGCCAGCTCACCACCGGGAGATACGCAGTATTTT | CASSPPGDTQYF | TRBV18 | many | TRBJ2-3 | -
TGTGCCAGCAGTATCCCCAAAAAGCCCCAGCATTTT | CASSIPKKPQHF | TRBV6-2/TRBV6-3 | - | TRBJ1-5 | -
TGTGCCACCAGCAGAGGGAAGACAGATACGCAGTATTTT | CATSRGKTDTQYF | TRBV15 | - | TRBJ2-3 | -
TGTGCCAGCAGCTTAGGACGGTGGAACACTGAAGCTTTCTTT | CASSLGRWNTEAFF | TRBV7-2 | - | TRBJ1-1 | -
TGCAGTGCTAGAGAGGGACTAGCCTACGAGCAGTACTTC | CSAREGLAYEQYF | TRBV20-1 | - | TRBJ2-7 | TRBD2
TGCGCCAGCAGGAACAGGGATCAGCCCCAGCATTTT | CASRNRDQPQHF | TRBV10-2 | many | TRBJ1-5 | -
TGTGCCAGCAGTTTATCAACCCAGGGGGCGGGCGAGCAGTACTTC | CASSLSTQGAGEQYF | TRBV28 | - | TRBJ2-7 | TRBD1
TGCAGTGGGACAGACTCCTACGAGCAGTACTTC | CSGTDSYEQYF | TRBV20-1 | - | TRBJ2-7 | -
TGTGCCAGCAGCTACACAGGAGGCGATGGAAACACCATATATTTT | CASSYTGGDGNTIYF | TRBV6-2/TRBV6-3 | - | TRBJ1-3 | -
TGCGCCAGCAGCCGCCAACTCAGGGGTAAGGGATACGAGCAGTACTTC | CASSRQLRGKGYEQYF | TRBV4-1 | many | TRBJ2-7 | -
TGTGCCAGCAGTCCAGGGATGGGTGAGACCCAGTACTTC | CASSPGMGETQYF | TRBV12-3/TRBV12-4 | many | TRBJ2-5 | -
TGCAGTGCCTCGAGCGGGGCAGGGGGCTCCGGGGAGCTGTTTTTT | CSASSGAGGSGELFF | TRBV20-1 | many | TRBJ2-2 | -
TGTGCCAGCAGTTACCTCGTCGTAGCGGGAGCCTTCTACAATGAGCAGTTCTTC | CASSYLVVAGAFYNEQFF | TRBV6-2/TRBV6-3 | - | TRBJ2-1 | TRBD2
TGTGCCAGCAGCTTATCGGCTGGCACAGATACGCAGTATTTT | CASSLSAGTDTQYF | TRBV7-9 | few | TRBJ2-3 | -
TGCGCCAGCAGCGTCGACAGGCAGGATGGCTACACCTTC | CASSVDRQDGYTF | TRBV5-1 | many | TRBJ1-2 | -
TGCAGCGTTCAGACAGGGGGCCGCAATCAGCCCCAGCATTTT | CSVQTGGRNQPQHF | TRBV29-1 | - | TRBJ1-5 | TRBD1
TGTGCCAGCAGTTTGCAGGGGCCCTATGGCTACACCTTC | CASSLQGPYGYTF | TRBV27 | - | TRBJ1-2 | -
TGTGCCAGCAGCTTGACTAGCGGGAGGCTATCATCCTACAATGAGCAGTTCTTC | CASSLTSGRLSSYNEQFF | TRBV5-4 | few | TRBJ2-1 | TRBD2
TGTGCCACCAGTGAATCCCCAGGGGCCCCGCTCACCTTC | CATSESPGAPLTF | TRBV24-1 | - | TRBJ1-2 | -
TGTGCCAGCAGCTTAGTAGTCAGCTCCTACGAGCAGTACTTC | CASSLVVSSYEQYF | TRBV7-2 | many | TRBJ2-7 | -
TGTGCCAGCAGCTGGGGGACAGGGGGAAACACCATATATTTT | CASSWGTGGNTIYF | TRBV7-8 | many | TRBJ1-3 | TRBD1
TGTGCCAGCTCTCCGGGGGCCTATGGCTACACCTTC | CASSPGAYGYTF | TRBV24-1 | many | TRBJ1-2 | -
TGTGCCAGCAGCCAAGGTGTTAGCGGGGGTTATGAGCAGTTCTTC | CASSQGVSGGYEQFF | TRBV3-1 | few | TRBJ2-1 | TRBD2
TGTGCCAGCTCCCGGGACTCTCACACAGATACGCAGTATTTT | CASSRDSHTDTQYF | TRBV7-3 | many | TRBJ2-3 | -
TGCAGTGCTATAAGCGGGCTTAGCTCCTACAATGAGCAGTTCTTC | CSAISGLSSYNEQFF | TRBV20-1 | few | TRBJ2-1 | -